This T cell receptor beta chain appears in the sequencing data of a study of beta chain features in type 1 diabetes. Study-wide context: All samples combined gave under 110,000,000 sorted cells for examination. Study-wide points: Still unanswered here is whether HLA type influences TCRB rearrangement. Among patients with Type 1 diabetes, TCRB CDR3s were moderately but significantly shorter in every one of the four CD4+ subsets.

Germline CDR1 is GTSNPN and CDR2 is SVGIG (reference sequence). The ends were cut back, 4 bases at V and 5 bases at J, with 8 bases in the middle. The CDR3 length is 11 residues. Sampling consisted of one heparinised blood draw per donor, averaging around 100 mL. This clone was observed a handful of times. Antigen unknown. Every isolated RNA sample was fully reverse transcribed, so sequencing captured expressed TCRB transcripts. Some clones are missing from TCRdb's copy, which holds only in-frame ones; the method was immunoSEQ multiplex PCR. The sample consists of about 700,000 clones, 10% to 15% of them appearing once.

Material for sequencing was naive CD4+ T cells from blood. This TCR derives from a man aged 18 to 30 with type 1 diabetes. The genes are TRBV30 and TRBJ2-5; D uncertain. The CDR3 DNA follows: TGTGCCTGGAAAGGGTGGGAGACCCAGTACTTC. The encoded protein is CAWKGWETQYF. The variable domain in full, completed from reference TRBV30 and TRBJ2-5, reads SQTIHQWPATLVQPVGSPLSLECTVEGTSNPNLYWYRQAAGRGLQLLFYSVGIGQISSEVPQNLSASRPQDRQFILSSKKLLLSDSGFYLCAWKGWETQYFGPGTRLLVL.